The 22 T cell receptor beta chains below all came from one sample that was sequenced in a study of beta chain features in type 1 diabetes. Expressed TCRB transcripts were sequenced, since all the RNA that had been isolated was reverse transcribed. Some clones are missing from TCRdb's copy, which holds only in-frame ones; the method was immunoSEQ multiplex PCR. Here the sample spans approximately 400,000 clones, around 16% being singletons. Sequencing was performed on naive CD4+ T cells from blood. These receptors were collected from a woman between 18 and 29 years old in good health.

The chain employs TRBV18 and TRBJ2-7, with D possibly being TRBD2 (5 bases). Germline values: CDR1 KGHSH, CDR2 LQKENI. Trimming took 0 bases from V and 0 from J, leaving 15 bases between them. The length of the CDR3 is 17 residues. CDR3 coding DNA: TGTGCCAGCTCACCACCCTTACTGAGCGGTATCTCCTACGAGCAGTACTTC. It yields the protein CASSPPLLSGISYEQYF.

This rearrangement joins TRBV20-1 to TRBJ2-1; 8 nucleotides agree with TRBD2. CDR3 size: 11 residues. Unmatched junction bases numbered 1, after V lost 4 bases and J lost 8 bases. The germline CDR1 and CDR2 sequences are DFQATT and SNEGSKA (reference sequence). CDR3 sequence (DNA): TGCAGTGCTAAGACTAGCGATGAGCAGTTCTTC. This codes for CSAKTSDEQFF.

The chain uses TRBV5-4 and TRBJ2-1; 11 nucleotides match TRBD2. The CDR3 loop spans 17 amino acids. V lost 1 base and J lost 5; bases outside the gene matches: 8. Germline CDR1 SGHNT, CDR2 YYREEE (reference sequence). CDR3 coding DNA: TGTGCCAGCAGCTTGCCCCTGGGACTAGCGGATAACAATGAGCAGTTCTTC. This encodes CASSLPLGLADNNEQFF.

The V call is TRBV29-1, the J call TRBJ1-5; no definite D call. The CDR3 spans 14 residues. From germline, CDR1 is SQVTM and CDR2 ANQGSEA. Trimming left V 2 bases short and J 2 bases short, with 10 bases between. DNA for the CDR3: TGCAGCGTTGAACCACAGATTCGCAATCAGCCCCAGCATTTT. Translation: CSVEPQIRNQPQHF.

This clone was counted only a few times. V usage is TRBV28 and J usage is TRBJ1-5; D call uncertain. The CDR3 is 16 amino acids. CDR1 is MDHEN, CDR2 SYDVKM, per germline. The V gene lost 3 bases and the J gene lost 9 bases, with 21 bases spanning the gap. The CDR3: CASSFSLQGPGGPQHF. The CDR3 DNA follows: TGTGCCAGCAGTTTCTCGCTACAAGGACCCGGAGGGCCCCAGCATTTT.

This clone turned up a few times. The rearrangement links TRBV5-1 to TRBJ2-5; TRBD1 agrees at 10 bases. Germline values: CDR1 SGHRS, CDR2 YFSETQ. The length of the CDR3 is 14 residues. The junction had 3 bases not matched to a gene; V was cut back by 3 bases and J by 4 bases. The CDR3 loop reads CASSSTGGLETQYF. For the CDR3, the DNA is TGCGCCAGCAGCTCGACAGGGGGCTTAGAGACCCAGTACTTC.

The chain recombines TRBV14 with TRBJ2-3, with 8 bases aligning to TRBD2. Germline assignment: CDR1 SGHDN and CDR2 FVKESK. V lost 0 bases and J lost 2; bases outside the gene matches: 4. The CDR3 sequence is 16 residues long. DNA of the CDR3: TGTGCCAGCAGCCAAGAAAATGGACTAGCCACAGATACGCAGTATTTT. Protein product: CASSQENGLATDTQYF.

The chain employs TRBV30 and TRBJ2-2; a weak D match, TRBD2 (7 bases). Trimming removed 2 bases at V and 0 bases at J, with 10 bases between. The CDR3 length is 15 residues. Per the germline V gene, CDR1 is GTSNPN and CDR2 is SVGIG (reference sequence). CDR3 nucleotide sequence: TGTGCCTGGAGTCGGGGGGCGTCGAACACCGGGGAGCTGTTTTTT. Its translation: CAWSRGASNTGELFF.

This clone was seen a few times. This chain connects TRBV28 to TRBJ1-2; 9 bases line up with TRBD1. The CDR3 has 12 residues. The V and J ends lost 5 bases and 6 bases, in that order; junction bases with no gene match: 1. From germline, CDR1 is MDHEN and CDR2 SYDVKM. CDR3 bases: TGTGCCAGCAGTACAGGGGGCCATGGCTACACCTTC. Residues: CASSTGGHGYTF.

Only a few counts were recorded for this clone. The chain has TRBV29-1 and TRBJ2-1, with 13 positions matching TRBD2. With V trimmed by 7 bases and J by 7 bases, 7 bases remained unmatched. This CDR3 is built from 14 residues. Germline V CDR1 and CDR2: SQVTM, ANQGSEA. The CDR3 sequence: CSGSTSGRVNEQFF. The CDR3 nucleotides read TGCAGCGGCTCAACTAGCGGGAGGGTAAATGAGCAGTTCTTC.

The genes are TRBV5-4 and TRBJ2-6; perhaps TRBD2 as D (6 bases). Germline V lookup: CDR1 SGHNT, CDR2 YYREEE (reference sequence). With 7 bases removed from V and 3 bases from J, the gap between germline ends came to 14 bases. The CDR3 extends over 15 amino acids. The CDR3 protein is CASGGTGVGANVLTF. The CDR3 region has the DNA TGTGCCAGCGGGGGGACCGGGGTTGGGGCCAACGTCCTGACTTTC.

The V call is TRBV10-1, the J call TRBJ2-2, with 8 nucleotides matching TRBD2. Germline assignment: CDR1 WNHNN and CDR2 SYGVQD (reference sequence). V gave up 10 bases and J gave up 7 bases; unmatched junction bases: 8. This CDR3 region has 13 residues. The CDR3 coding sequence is TGCGCCACCGGAGCGGGAGCCGTCGGGGAGCTGTTTTTT. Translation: CATGAGAVGELFF.

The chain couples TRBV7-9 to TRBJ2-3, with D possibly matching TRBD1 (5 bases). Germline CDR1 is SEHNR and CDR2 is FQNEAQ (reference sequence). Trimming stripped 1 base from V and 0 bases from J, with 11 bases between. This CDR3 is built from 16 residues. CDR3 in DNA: TGTGCCAGCAGCTTAGGTCGACAGCATAGCACAGATACGCAGTATTTT. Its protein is CASSLGRQHSTDTQYF. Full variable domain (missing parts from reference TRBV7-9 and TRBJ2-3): DTGVSQNPRHKITKRGQNVTFRCDPISEHNRLYWYRQTLGQGPEFLTYFQNEAQLEKSRLLSDRFSAERPKGSFSTLEIQRTEQGDSAMYLCASSLGRQHSTDTQYFGPGTRLTVL.

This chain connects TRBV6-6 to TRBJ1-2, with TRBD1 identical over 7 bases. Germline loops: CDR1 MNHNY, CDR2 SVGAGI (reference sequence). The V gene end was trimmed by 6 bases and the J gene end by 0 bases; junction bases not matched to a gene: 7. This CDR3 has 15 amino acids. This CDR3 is CASSPGGRANYGYTF. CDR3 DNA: TGTGCCAGCAGCCCAGGGGGGAGAGCTAACTATGGCTACACCTTC.

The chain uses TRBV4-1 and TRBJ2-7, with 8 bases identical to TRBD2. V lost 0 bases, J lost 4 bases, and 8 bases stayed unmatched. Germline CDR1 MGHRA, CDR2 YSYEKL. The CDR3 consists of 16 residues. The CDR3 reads CASSQDTGTRAYEQYF. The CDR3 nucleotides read TGCGCCAGCAGCCAAGATACCGGGACTAGGGCTTACGAGCAGTACTTC.

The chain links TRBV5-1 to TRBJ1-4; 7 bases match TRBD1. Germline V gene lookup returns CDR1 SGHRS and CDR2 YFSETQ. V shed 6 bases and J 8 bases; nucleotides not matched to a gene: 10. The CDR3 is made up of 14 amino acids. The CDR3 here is CASNPTGLREKLFF. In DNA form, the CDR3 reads TGCGCCAGCAACCCGACAGGGTTAAGGGAAAAACTGTTTTTT.

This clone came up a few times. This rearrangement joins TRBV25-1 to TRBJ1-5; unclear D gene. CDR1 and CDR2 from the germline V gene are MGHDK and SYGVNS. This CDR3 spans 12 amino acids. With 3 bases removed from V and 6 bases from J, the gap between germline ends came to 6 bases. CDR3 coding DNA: TGTGCCAGCAGTGAGAGAGGTCAGCCCCAGCATTTT. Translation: CASSERGQPQHF.

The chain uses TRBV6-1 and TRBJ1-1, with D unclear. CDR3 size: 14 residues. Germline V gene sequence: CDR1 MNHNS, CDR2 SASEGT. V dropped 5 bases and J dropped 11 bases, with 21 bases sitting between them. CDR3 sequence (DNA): TGTGCCAGCAGTCCCAAGGGAGGGAGTGTGAGGGCTTTCTTT. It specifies CASSPKGGSVRAFF.

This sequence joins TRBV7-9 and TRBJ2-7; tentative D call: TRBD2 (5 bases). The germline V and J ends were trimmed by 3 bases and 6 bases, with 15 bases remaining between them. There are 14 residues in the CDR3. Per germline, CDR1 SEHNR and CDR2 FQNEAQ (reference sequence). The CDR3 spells CASSLVGVSGEQYF. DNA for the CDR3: TGTGCCAGCAGCTTGGTCGGGGTTTCGGGCGAGCAGTACTTC.

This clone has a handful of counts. The CDR3 DNA sequence: TGTGCCTGGAGTCAGCCGGGACAGGGGGCTTACGAGCAGTACTTC. Protein product: CAWSQPGQGAYEQYF. The rearrangement links TRBV30 to TRBJ2-7; 12 nucleotides align to TRBD1. Germline CDR1 GTSNPN, CDR2 SVGIG (reference sequence). The CDR3 runs 15 residues. Germline trimming cut 2 bases from V and 4 bases from J; bases unmatched to any gene: 6.

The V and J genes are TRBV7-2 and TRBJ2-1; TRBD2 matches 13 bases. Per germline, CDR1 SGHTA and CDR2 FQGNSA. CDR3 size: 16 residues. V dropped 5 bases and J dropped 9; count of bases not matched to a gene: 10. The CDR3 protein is CASSPGLAGVRGEQFF. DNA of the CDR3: TGTGCCAGCAGCCCCGGACTAGCGGGAGTTAGGGGTGAGCAGTTCTTC.

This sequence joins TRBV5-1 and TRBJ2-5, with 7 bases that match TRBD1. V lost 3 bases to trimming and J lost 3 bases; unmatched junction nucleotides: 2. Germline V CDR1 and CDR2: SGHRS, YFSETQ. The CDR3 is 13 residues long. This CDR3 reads CASSYTGEETQYF. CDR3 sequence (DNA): TGCGCCAGCAGCTACACAGGGGAAGAGACCCAGTACTTC.